Each of the 24 T cell receptor beta chains below was sequenced from the same sample in a study of CD8 T cells in Susac syndrome. Random hexamers were used to reverse transcribe 0.5 to 1 ug of RNA. Each CDR3 protein is one row after TCRdb ran MiXCR on the immunoSEQ multiplex PCR reads. The repertoire holds about 130,000 distinct CDR3 sequences, 91% seen once, with 0.24% in the top ten. The material sequenced was CD8+ T cells from PBMCs. The receptors originated from a human donor with multiple sclerosis.

The rearrangement uses TRBV14 and TRBJ2-7; no firm D call. Per germline, CDR1 SGHDN and CDR2 FVKESK. The V gene lost 1 base and the J gene lost 6 bases, with 13 bases spanning the gap. CDR3 length: 14 residues. The chain's CDR3 is CASSQVVKWFEQYF. The CDR3 DNA follows: TGTGCCAGCAGCCAAGTGGTAAAATGGTTCGAGCAGTACTTC.

This chain joins TRBV4-1 and TRBJ1-2; D is undetermined. This CDR3 contains 14 residues. V lost 4 bases and J lost 8, with 17 bases in between. CDR1 is MGHRA, CDR2 YSYEKL, per germline. The CDR3 DNA sequence: TGCGCCAGCAGCCCGATCGCAGGAGCCGCCGGCTACACCTTC. Residues: CASSPIAGAAGYTF.

The rearrangement joins TRBV7-6 to TRBJ2-5; possibly TRBD1 or TRBD2 for D (5 bases each). Trimming pared 4 bases from V and 9 bases from J, leaving 18 bases between. The germline V gene encodes CDR1 SGHVS and CDR2 FNYEAQ. The CDR3 runs 14 residues. The CDR3 is CASSSARGDLAQYF. CDR3 bases: TGTGCCAGCAGCTCCGCGAGGGGAGATTTGGCCCAGTACTTC.

This clonotype appeared a few times. The J gene is TRBJ2-7, the V gene TRBV6-2 or TRBV6-3; D is unresolved. The germline gives CDR1 MNHEY, CDR2 SVGEGT. The CDR3 sequence is 12 residues long. Deletions cut 2 bases from V and 7 bases from J, with 9 bases between. Here the CDR3 DNA reads TGTGCCAGCAGTTACGGGGAAATTGAGCAGTACTTC. It specifies CASSYGEIEQYF.

The gene calls are TRBV3-1 and TRBJ2-7, with D possibly matching TRBD2 (6 bases). The germline V gene has CDR1 LGHDT and CDR2 YNNKEL (reference sequence). The germline V and J ends were trimmed by 4 bases and 5 bases, with 18 bases remaining between them. This CDR3 is 15 amino acids long. This CDR3 reads CASSRLVGGSHEQYF. CDR3 bases: TGTGCCAGCAGCCGTCTTGTGGGAGGTTCCCACGAGCAGTACTTC.

This sequence joins TRBV12-3 or TRBV12-4 and TRBJ2-5; possible D gene TRBD1, 6 bases. The CDR3 covers 15 residues. Trimming shortened V by 6 bases and J by 2 bases, and 16 bases separated the two germline ends. CDR3 DNA sequence: TGTGCCAGCAGCCCAGGGGCCGGTGGTCAAGAGACCCAGTACTTC. This codes for CASSPGAGGQETQYF.

The V and J genes are TRBV19 and TRBJ1-2; D call uncertain. This CDR3 spans 13 amino acids. V lost 5 bases and J lost 4, with 11 bases in between. Germline V CDR1 and CDR2: LNHDA, SQIVND (reference sequence). CDR3 DNA sequence: TGTGCCAGTAGTTTCGGACTTAGCTATGGCTACACCTTC. Its protein product is CASSFGLSYGYTF.

CDR3 nucleotide sequence: TGTGCCAGCAGTTACTCGACAGACACCGGGGAGCTGTTTTTT. Amino acid sequence: CASSYSTDTGELFF. The chain has TRBV6-2 or TRBV6-3 and TRBJ2-2; TRBD1 might be the D (5 bases). Between the trimmed V and J ends, which lost 0 bases and 3 bases, there was a span of 5 bases. CDR1 and CDR2 (germline): MNHEY, SVGEGT. This CDR3 has 14 residues.

The V call is TRBV2, the J call TRBJ2-5; 10 bases match TRBD2. Germline CDR1 reads SNHLY; CDR2 reads FYNNEI. The length of the CDR3 is 16 residues. J lost 5 bases, V lost 7 bases, and 13 bases had no gene match. This chain's CDR3 is CASKALSGREGETQYF. Here the CDR3 DNA reads TGTGCCAGCAAGGCCCTCAGCGGGAGGGAAGGGGAGACCCAGTACTTC.

This chain joins TRBV6-2 or TRBV6-3 and TRBJ2-7; a possible D gene is TRBD2 (6 bases). This CDR3 has 14 amino acids. Germline V lookup: CDR1 MNHEY, CDR2 SVGEGT. V was shortened by 7 bases and J by 7 bases, with 20 bases between the two germline ends. Here the CDR3 DNA reads TGTGCCAGCATCGGGGGAGTTCGGGGCCTAGAGCAGTACTTC. This sequence encodes CASIGGVRGLEQYF.

The rearrangement uses TRBV4-3 and TRBJ2-7; TRBD1 agrees at 8 bases. The CDR3 is made up of 16 amino acids. Trimming at V came to 0 bases and at J to 3 bases, leaving 7 bases not matched to a gene. Germline lookup yields CDR1 LGHNA and CDR2 YSLEER. The CDR3 sequence: CASSQEYDRGSYEQYF. The CDR3 DNA sequence: TGCGCCAGCAGCCAAGAGTATGACAGGGGTAGCTACGAGCAGTACTTC.

This sequence joins TRBV27 and TRBJ2-3, with unresolved D. Trimming pared 3 bases from V and 1 base from J, leaving 8 bases between. The CDR3 length is 14 residues. Germline CDR1 is MNHEY and CDR2 is SMNVEV (reference sequence). CDR3 in DNA: TGTGCCAGCAGTTTGAGCTTTCGCACAGATACGCAGTATTTT. The encoded protein is CASSLSFRTDTQYF.

This chain joins TRBV2 and TRBJ2-5; 9 nucleotides align to TRBD2. With V trimmed by 1 base and J by 1 base, 7 bases remained unmatched. Germline V gene lookup returns CDR1 SNHLY and CDR2 FYNNEI. The CDR3 runs to 17 residues. The CDR3 DNA reads as TGTGCCAGCAGTGAAGGGGCTAGCGGGACCCTCCAAGAGACCCAGTACTTC. Amino acids: CASSEGASGTLQETQYF.

This chain uses TRBV7-9 with TRBJ1-5, with D hard to call. Germline V gene data show CDR1 as SEHNR and CDR2 as FQNEAQ (reference sequence). Trimming shortened V by 4 bases and J by 6 bases, and 16 bases separated the two germline ends. This CDR3 has 15 residues. DNA for the CDR3: TGTGCCAGCAGCTCTGGAAGGGAGTTCGGTCAGCCCCAGCATTTT. It translates to CASSSGREFGQPQHF.

This chain joins TRBV29-1 and TRBJ2-3, with D uncertain. The CDR3 is made up of 18 amino acids. Deletions cut 4 bases from V and 2 bases from J, with 25 bases between. Germline V gene sequence: CDR1 SQVTM, CDR2 ANQGSEA. CDR3 region: CSVALYDAIQTFTDTQYF. CDR3 nucleotides: TGCAGCGTTGCTCTTTACGATGCCATCCAAACCTTCACAGATACGCAGTATTTT.

The chain carries TRBV3-1 and TRBJ2-5; 9 bases are a match to TRBD1. The junction had 5 bases not matched to a gene; V was cut back by 3 bases and J by 3 bases. Per germline, CDR1 LGHDT and CDR2 YNNKEL (reference sequence). The CDR3 loop spans 15 amino acids. CDR3 bases: TGTGCCAGCAGCCACGGGACAGGGTGGGAAGAGACCCAGTACTTC. Its translation: CASSHGTGWEETQYF.

This clonotype was recorded once. The chain is built from TRBV9 and TRBJ1-1; possibly TRBD1 for D (5 bases). The germline CDR1 and CDR2 sequences are SGDLS and YYNGEE. The V end lost 0 bases, the J end lost 1 base, and 10 bases lay between the germline ends. The CDR3 sequence is 15 residues long. CDR3 bases: TGTGCCAGCAGCGTAGCCCCAGGGAGGAACACTGAAGCTTTCTTT. Residues: CASSVAPGRNTEAFF.

V gene TRBV7-9 combines with J gene TRBJ2-5; D not certain. Germline CDR1 reads SEHNR; CDR2 reads FQNEAQ (reference sequence). The CDR3 covers 15 residues. V was clipped by 8 bases and J by 4 bases, with 20 bases between them. CDR3 sequence (DNA): TGTGCCAGCCGTCCCGGACCCACGCGGTCAGAGACCCAGTACTTC. Its translation: CASRPGPTRSETQYF.

This chain uses TRBV6-5 with TRBJ2-1; 12 bases agree with TRBD2. Germline V gives CDR1 MNHEY, CDR2 SVGAGI. The CDR3 contains 17 residues. V trimming: 5 bases; J trimming: 7 bases; junction bases outside the gene matches: 12. In DNA, the CDR3 is TGTGCCAGCAGTAACCCGCAGACTAGCGGGAGTTTAAATGAGCAGTTCTTC. It translates to CASSNPQTSGSLNEQFF.

The J gene is TRBJ2-7, the V gene TRBV7-9; D is unclear. The length of the CDR3 is 12 residues. V was cut by 2 bases and J by 7 bases, with 9 bases left in between. The germline CDR1 and CDR2 sequences are SEHNR and FQNEAQ (reference sequence). CDR3 in DNA: TGTGCCAGCAGCTTACCCTCTAAAGAGCAGTACTTC. It is translated as CASSLPSKEQYF.

The chain is built from TRBV29-1 and TRBJ2-7, with D perhaps matching TRBD1 (5 bases). The CDR3 sequence is 13 residues long. V was clipped by 3 bases and J by 1 base, with 10 bases between them. Per the germline V gene, CDR1 is SQVTM and CDR2 is ANQGSEA. The CDR3 region is CSVDLQGSYEQYF. The CDR3 nucleotides read TGCAGCGTTGACCTGCAGGGTTCCTACGAGCAGTACTTC.

The table lists this clonotype with a count of one. The CDR3 region has the DNA TGCAGCGTTGTTCTAGCGGGAAATGAGCAGTTCTTC. This gives the protein CSVVLAGNEQFF. The chain combines TRBV29-1 with TRBJ2-1; TRBD2 matches 9 bases. V shed 4 bases, J shed 7 bases, and the junction held 2 bases outside the gene matches. This CDR3 spans 12 amino acids. The germline V gene encodes CDR1 SQVTM and CDR2 ANQGSEA.

The rearrangement uses TRBV20-1 and TRBJ2-3; D is possibly TRBD2 (6 bases). The CDR3 is made up of 15 amino acids. In germline, CDR1 is DFQATT, CDR2 SNEGSKA (reference sequence). V was trimmed by 4 bases and J by 6 bases, leaving 20 bases between them. This chain's CDR3 is CSATGGPVITDTQYF. As DNA, the CDR3 is TGCAGTGCTACCGGGGGACCCGTCATAACGGATACGCAGTATTTT.

The chain has TRBV4-1 and TRBJ2-5; D is unclear. Germline lookup yields CDR1 MGHRA and CDR2 YSYEKL. The CDR3 length is 12 residues. Deletions cut 6 bases from V and 5 bases from J, with 10 bases between. For the CDR3, the DNA is TGCGCCAGCAGAGGGCTCGAGGAGACCCAGTACTTC. This sequence encodes CASRGLEETQYF.